These 27 T cell receptor beta chains were sequenced from one sample in a study of shared clonotypes between healthy human individuals. Method: immunoSEQ multiplex PCR; TCRdb's copy keeps in-frame clones and lacks some. The sample records approximately 470,000 clones, about 78% being singletons. Material: PBMCs. The origin of the receptors is a woman in her forties in good health. Some clones in this sample may be carry-over from other donors' samples.

Regarding this clone: The sample carries other DNA sequences with the same CDR3. V is TRBV5-1 and J is TRBJ2-6, with 8 bases lining up with TRBD1. J gave up 3 bases and V 4 bases, and 3 bases lay outside the gene matches. The CDR3 covers 15 residues. CDR1 is SGHRS and CDR2 is YFSETQ in the germline V gene. The CDR3 coding sequence is TGCGCCAGCAGCCTGGACAGGGTTGGGGCCAACGTCCTGACTTTC. Amino acids: CASSLDRVGANVLTF.

This chain connects TRBV2 to TRBJ2-5; the D gene is possibly TRBD1 (5 bases). The CDR3 runs to 15 residues. Germline lookup yields CDR1 SNHLY and CDR2 FYNNEI. Trimming pared 5 bases from V and 5 bases from J, leaving 18 bases between. The CDR3: CASSYVPGPAETQYF. The CDR3 DNA is TGTGCCAGCAGTTATGTGCCAGGGCCGGCGGAGACCCAGTACTTC.

This chain connects TRBV7-9 to TRBJ2-2; maybe TRBD1 (6 bases). Germline loops: CDR1 SEHNR, CDR2 FQNEAQ (reference sequence). V was shortened by 2 bases and J by 6 bases, with 7 bases between the two germline ends. The CDR3 has 13 amino acids. In DNA, the CDR3 is TGTGCCAGCAGCTTATCAGGGGCCGGGGAGCTGTTTTTT. It translates to CASSLSGAGELFF.

The V and J genes are TRBV18 and TRBJ2-7; 7 bases fit TRBD2. Germline CDR1 and CDR2: KGHSH and LQKENI. The CDR3 spans 15 residues. The V gene end was trimmed by 0 bases and the J gene end by 3 bases; junction bases not matched to a gene: 5. CDR3 sequence (DNA): TGTGCCAGCTCACCACCGTTCGCGGGAGTCTACGAGCAGTACTTC. Translation: CASSPPFAGVYEQYF.

This clone was seen only a few times. The chain is built from TRBV4-3 and TRBJ2-7, with D perhaps TRBD2 (6 bases). V lost 0 bases and J lost 5, with 17 bases in between. Germline CDR1 LGHNA, CDR2 YSLEER. The CDR3 sequence is 16 residues long. The CDR3: CASSQDWGEGGHEQYF. In nucleotides, the CDR3 is TGCGCCAGCAGCCAAGATTGGGGGGAAGGCGGCCACGAGCAGTACTTC.

The genes are TRBV14 and TRBJ2-7; D is perhaps TRBD2 (6 bases). The CDR3 extends over 15 amino acids. CDR1 is SGHDN, CDR2 FVKESK, per germline. V was cut by 1 base and J by 2 bases, with 12 bases left in between. The CDR3 sequence is CASSQASSGAYEQYF. Here the CDR3 DNA reads TGTGCCAGCAGCCAAGCCAGTAGCGGCGCCTACGAGCAGTACTTC.

This chain links TRBV28 with TRBJ2-7; TRBD1 aligns across 7 bases. The J segment lost 4 bases and the V segment lost 6 bases, leaving 9 bases of the junction unmatched. CDR1 and CDR2 from the germline V gene are MDHEN and SYDVKM. The CDR3 runs to 14 residues. CDR3 nucleotide sequence: TGTGCCAGCAGGTACCGACAGGGCGTGTACGAGCAGTACTTC. It yields the protein CASRYRQGVYEQYF. The whole variable domain, filled in from reference TRBV28 and TRBJ2-7, reads DVKVTQSSRYLVKRTGEKVFLECVQDMDHENMFWYRQDPGLGLRLIYFSYDVKMKEKGDIPEGYSVSREKKERFSLILESASTNQTSMYLCASRYRQGVYEQYFGPGTRLTVT.

This chain uses TRBV2 with TRBJ2-3, with unresolved D. V was shortened by 3 bases and J by 0 bases, with 13 bases between the two germline ends. The germline V gene encodes CDR1 SNHLY and CDR2 FYNNEI. The CDR3 loop spans 16 amino acids. The CDR3 region is CASSEVSTLSTDTQYF. In DNA, the CDR3 is TGTGCCAGCAGTGAGGTATCGACCCTTAGCACAGATACGCAGTATTTT.

This clone was seen only a few times. Written as DNA, the CDR3 is TGTGCCAGCAGCTTGCTGGTAAGAGATGAGCAGTTCTTC. Translating gives CASSLLVRDEQFF. This chain uses TRBV5-4 with TRBJ2-1; D not resolved. The CDR3 covers 13 residues. V was pared by 1 base and J by 8 bases, with 10 bases between. Germline V gene data show CDR1 as SGHNT and CDR2 as YYREEE (reference sequence).

V is TRBV5-1 and J is TRBJ2-3, with no clear D. This CDR3 spans 18 amino acids. V was shortened by 0 bases and J by 4 bases, with 21 bases between the two germline ends. The germline CDR1 and CDR2 sequences are SGHRS and YFSETQ. This CDR3 is CASSLGLSRRLGADTQYF. The DNA of the CDR3 is TGCGCCAGCAGCTTGGGTTTATCCCGCCGACTTGGGGCAGATACGCAGTATTTT.

This clone was seen a handful of times. Different DNA sequences within this sample yield the same CDR3. The chain uses TRBV18 and TRBJ1-4, with a possible D match to TRBD1 (6 bases). This CDR3 spans 14 amino acids. V gave up 6 bases and J gave up 5 bases, with 13 bases separating them. Germline V gives CDR1 KGHSH, CDR2 LQKENI. The CDR3 here is CASSREQGNEKLFF. In nucleotides, the CDR3 is TGTGCCAGCTCGCGGGAACAGGGCAATGAAAAACTGTTTTTT.

This clone was seen a single time. The CDR3 sequence: CASSLFVRTNTGELFF. CDR3 DNA: TGTGCCAGCAGCTTGTTCGTCCGGACGAACACCGGGGAGCTGTTTTTT. V gene TRBV7-9 combines with J gene TRBJ2-2, with D uncertain. Germline V gives CDR1 SEHNR, CDR2 FQNEAQ (reference sequence). This CDR3 region has 16 residues. V lost 3 bases and J lost 0, with 11 bases in between.

The gene calls are TRBV27 and TRBJ2-7, with D perhaps TRBD1 (5 bases). V was pared by 2 bases and J by 4 bases, with 12 bases between. CDR1 is MNHEY and CDR2 is SMNVEV in the germline V gene (reference sequence). The CDR3 extends over 14 amino acids. The CDR3 is CASSLLQANYEQYF. In DNA form, the CDR3 reads TGTGCCAGCAGTTTACTACAGGCCAATTACGAGCAGTACTTC.

This sequence joins TRBV4-1 and TRBJ2-7, with TRBD1 matching over 11 bases. Per germline, CDR1 MGHRA and CDR2 YSYEKL. The CDR3 is 18 amino acids. After removal of 0 bases from V and 3 bases from J, the junction contained 10 bases not matched to a gene. The CDR3 bases are TGCGCCAGCAGCCAAGATCCCCTCTCCGGGACAGGGGGCTACGAGCAGTACTTC. Translated: CASSQDPLSGTGGYEQYF.

The sample holds a few counts of this clone. The J gene is TRBJ1-5, the V gene TRBV2, with 8 bases identical to TRBD1. This CDR3 contains 15 residues. V trimming: 6 bases; J trimming: 0 bases; junction bases outside the gene matches: 4. CDR1 SNHLY and CDR2 FYNNEI come from the germline V gene. The CDR3 sequence is CASRDRDHSNQPQHF. CDR3 coding DNA: TGTGCCAGCAGGGACAGGGATCATAGCAATCAGCCCCAGCATTTT.

A word on this clone: A junction boundary mismatches the germline segment, possibly from a read error. The chain couples TRBV5-4 to TRBJ1-2; D is uncertain. CDR1 is SGHNT and CDR2 is YYREEE in the germline V gene (reference sequence). The length of the CDR3 is 16 residues. The CDR3 DNA sequence: TGTGCCAGCACCTTGAGTCCTAGGGCCGGGGTGGATGGCTACACCTTC. This translates into CASTLSPRAGVDGYTF.

CDR3 DNA sequence: TGCGCCAGCAGACCCGGGAGCCTCTCTGGGGCCAACGTCCTGACTTTC. This gives the protein CASRPGSLSGANVLTF. The chain employs TRBV5-1 and TRBJ2-6; D is perhaps TRBD2 (6 bases). The CDR3 is 16 amino acids. The ends were cut back, 5 bases at V and 0 bases at J, with 12 bases in the middle. Looked up from germline, CDR1 is SGHRS and CDR2 is YFSETQ.

This chain uses TRBV30 with TRBJ1-1; D is unclear. V lost 8 bases and J lost 6, with 13 bases in between. The CDR3 is 11 residues long. The germline gives CDR1 GTSNPN, CDR2 SVGIG (reference sequence). CDR3 amino acids: CARGAGPEAFF. CDR3 DNA: TGTGCCAGAGGAGCCGGACCTGAAGCTTTCTTT.

The chain combines TRBV6-6 with TRBJ2-7; 11 bases match TRBD1. Looked up from germline, CDR1 is MNHNY and CDR2 is SVGAGI (reference sequence). Trimming removed 7 bases from V and 2 bases from J; junction bases left unmatched: 10. CDR3 size: 16 residues. CDR3 in amino acids: CASTVSGTGGAYEQYF. In DNA, the CDR3 is TGTGCCAGCACTGTTAGTGGGACAGGGGGGGCCTACGAGCAGTACTTC.

This clone was counted ten times or more. As DNA, the CDR3 is TGTGCCATCAAACCAGCGGAGACTCACAATGAGCAGTTCTTC. Translating gives CAIKPAETHNEQFF. The rearrangement joins TRBV10-3 to TRBJ2-1; a possible D gene is TRBD2 (5 bases). CDR1 is ENHRY and CDR2 is SYGVKD in the germline V gene. V lost 7 bases, J lost 5 bases, and 15 bases lay in between. This CDR3 region has 14 residues.

The rearrangement links TRBV7-2 to TRBJ2-3, with TRBD2 identical over 8 bases. Germline-derived CDR1 and CDR2 are SGHTA and FQGNSA. The CDR3 is 16 amino acids. The V segment lost 7 bases and the J segment 3 bases; nucleotides outside the gene matches: 12. The CDR3 DNA reads TGTGCCAGCAACGTAGCGGGAAACCACTTGACAGATACGCAGTATTTT. This gives the protein CASNVAGNHLTDTQYF.

The rearrangement links TRBV9 to TRBJ2-1; TRBD2 aligns across 7 bases. Germline lookup yields CDR1 SGDLS and CDR2 YYNGEE. J gave up 2 bases and V 3 bases, and 8 bases lay outside the gene matches. The CDR3 extends over 16 amino acids. CDR3 amino acids: CASSASAGTPYNEQFF. CDR3 in DNA: TGTGCCAGCAGCGCCTCAGCGGGGACCCCCTACAATGAGCAGTTCTTC.

For this clone: Within the sample, other DNA sequences also encode this same CDR3. The gene calls are TRBV5-1 and TRBJ2-3; D may match TRBD1 or TRBD2 (5 bases each). Germline lookup yields CDR1 SGHRS and CDR2 YFSETQ. This CDR3 contains 15 residues. Trimming took 2 bases from V and 1 from J, leaving 11 bases between them. The CDR3 protein is CASSLGTGGTDTQYF. DNA of the CDR3: TGCGCCAGCAGCTTAGGGACCGGCGGCACAGATACGCAGTATTTT.

CDR3 loop: CASSLAAGGSSSYEQYF. In nucleotides, the CDR3 is TGCGCCAGCAGCTTGGCCGCGGGCGGATCGAGCTCCTACGAGCAGTACTTC. The chain carries TRBV5-1 and TRBJ2-7; possible D gene TRBD2, 5 bases. CDR1 and CDR2 (germline): SGHRS, YFSETQ. The length of the CDR3 is 17 residues. Trimming took off 0 bases at V and 0 bases at J, with 16 bases between the two ends.

This clone turned up a few times. The V gene is TRBV19, the J gene TRBJ2-1; 12 bases line up with TRBD1. V dropped 4 bases and J dropped 9; count of bases not matched to a gene: 13. Germline assignment: CDR1 LNHDA and CDR2 SQIVND (reference sequence). The CDR3 has 17 residues. The CDR3 DNA is TGTGCCAGTAGTACGAACCGGGACAGGGGGCCGAAGGGTGAGCAGTTCTTC. This encodes CASSTNRDRGPKGEQFF.

The rearrangement links TRBV19 to TRBJ2-7; 9 positions agree with TRBD1. The trim removed 5 bases at V and 3 bases at J, leaving 14 bases unmatched. The CDR3 has 17 amino acids. The germline V gene encodes CDR1 LNHDA and CDR2 SQIVND (reference sequence). CDR3 sequence reads: CASSRPFRDRVGYEQYF. The CDR3 DNA is TGTGCCAGTAGTCGCCCATTCCGGGACAGGGTAGGCTACGAGCAGTACTTC.

Concerning this clone itself: Only one base separates this from a far larger clonotype, so it likely reflects a read error. The genes are TRBV6-5 and TRBJ1-5; a weak D match, TRBD1 (5 bases). CDR3 size: 15 residues. Deletions cut 5 bases from V and 6 bases from J, with 17 bases between. Germline V gene lookup returns CDR1 MNHEY and CDR2 SVGAGI. This CDR3 reads CASSPQWEGSQPQHF. CDR3 in DNA: TGTGCCAGCAGTCCACAGTGGGAGGGGAGTCAGCCCCAGCATTTT.